This TCR beta chain originates from a study of shared clonotypes between healthy human individuals. TCRdb keeps only in-frame clones here, not all; method: immunoSEQ multiplex PCR. The sample includes 2 million to 2.5 million clones, roughly 93% seen only once; the top ten take 0.36%. Germline CDR1 SEHNR, CDR2 FQNEAQ (reference sequence). CDR3 length: 16 amino acids. Trimming cost V 2 bases and J 7 bases, with 17 bases left between them. The sample was naive CD4+ T cells from PBMCs. Subset indicated: CD45RA+ positively selected. The chain combines TRBV7-9 with TRBJ2-2, with D perhaps TRBD2 (6 bases). The sequence was collected from a young man in good health. Some clones in this sample may be carry-over from other donors' samples. CDR3 loop: CASSLYRGDSHGELFF. In DNA form, the CDR3 reads TGTGCCAGCAGCTTATATCGCGGGGACTCTCACGGGGAGCTGTTTTTT.